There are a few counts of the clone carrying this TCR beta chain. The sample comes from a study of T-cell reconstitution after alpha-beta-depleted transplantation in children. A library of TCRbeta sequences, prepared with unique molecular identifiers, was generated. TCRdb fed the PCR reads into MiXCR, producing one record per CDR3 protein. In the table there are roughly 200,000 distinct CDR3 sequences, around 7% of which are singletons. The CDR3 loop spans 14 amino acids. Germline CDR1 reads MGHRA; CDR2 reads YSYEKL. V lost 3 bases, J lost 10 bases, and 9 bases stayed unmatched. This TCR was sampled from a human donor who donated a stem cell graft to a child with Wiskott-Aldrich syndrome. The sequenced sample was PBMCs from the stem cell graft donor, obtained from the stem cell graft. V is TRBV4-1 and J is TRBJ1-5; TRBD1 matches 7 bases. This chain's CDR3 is CASSQTTGLKPQHF. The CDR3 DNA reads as TGCGCCAGCAGCCAGACGACAGGGCTAAAACCCCAGCATTTT.